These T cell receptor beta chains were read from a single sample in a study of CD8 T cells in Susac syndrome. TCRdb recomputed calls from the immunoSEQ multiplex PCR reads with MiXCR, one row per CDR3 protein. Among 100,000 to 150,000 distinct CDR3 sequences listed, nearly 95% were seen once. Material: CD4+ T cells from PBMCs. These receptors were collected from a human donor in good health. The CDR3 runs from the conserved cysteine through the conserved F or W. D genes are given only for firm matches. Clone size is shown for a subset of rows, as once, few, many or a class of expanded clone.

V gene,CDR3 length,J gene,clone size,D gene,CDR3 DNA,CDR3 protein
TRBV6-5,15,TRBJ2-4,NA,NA,TGTGCCAGCAGTTACTCGACAGGCGTCAAAAACATTCAGTACTTC,CASSYSTGVKNIQYF
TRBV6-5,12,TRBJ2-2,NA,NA,TGTGCCAGCAGTACCTTTGACGGGGAGCTGTTTTTT,CASSTFDGELFF
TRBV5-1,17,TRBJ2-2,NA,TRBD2,TGCGCCAGCAGCTCGGGACTAGCGGGAGGTTACGCCGGGGAGCTGTTTTTT,CASSSGLAGGYAGELFF
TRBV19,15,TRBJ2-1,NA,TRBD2,TGTGCCAGTAGTGAAATCGGGACTAGAGACAATGAGCAGTTCTTC,CASSEIGTRDNEQFF
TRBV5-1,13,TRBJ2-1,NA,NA,TGCGCCAGCAGCCTTCTCGGGGATAGTGAGCAGTTCTTC,CASSLLGDSEQFF
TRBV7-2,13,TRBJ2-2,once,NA,TGTGCCAGCAGCTTCGGTTCCGGGGGGGAGCTGTTTTTT,CASSFGSGGELFF
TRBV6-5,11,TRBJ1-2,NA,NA,TGTGCCAGCAGTGGCGACTCCATCCACACCTTC,CASSGDSIHTF
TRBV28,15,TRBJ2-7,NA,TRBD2,TGTGCCAGCAGTTTGAGCGGGATTAATCCCTACGAGCAGTACTTC,CASSLSGINPYEQYF
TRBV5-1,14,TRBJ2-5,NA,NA,TGCGCCAGCAGCTTGGGGGGAAACCAAGAGACCCAGTACTTC,CASSLGGNQETQYF
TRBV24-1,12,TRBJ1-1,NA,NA,TGTGCCACCAGTGAACAACAGGGAGAAGCTTTCTTT,CATSEQQGEAFF
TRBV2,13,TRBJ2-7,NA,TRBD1,TGTGCCAGTAACCGGGACAGCCTGTACGAGCAGTACTTC,CASNRDSLYEQYF
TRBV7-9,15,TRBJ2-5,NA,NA,TGTGCCAGCAGCCCACAACCGGCCCCTGGAGAGACCCAGTACTTC,CASSPQPAPGETQYF
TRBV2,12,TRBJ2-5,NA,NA,TGTGCCAGCGGTAGCGGCCTGGAGACCCAGTACTTC,CASGSGLETQYF
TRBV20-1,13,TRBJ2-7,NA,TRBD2,TGCAGTGCTAGTACTAGCGGGATCGGCGAGCAGTACTTC,CSASTSGIGEQYF
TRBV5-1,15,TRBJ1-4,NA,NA,TGCGCCAGCAGCTTGTCACAGGGAACTAATGAAAAACTGTTTTTT,CASSLSQGTNEKLFF
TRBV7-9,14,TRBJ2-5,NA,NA,TGTGCCAGCAGATCTGCAGGGTACCAAGAGACCCAGTACTTC,CASRSAGYQETQYF
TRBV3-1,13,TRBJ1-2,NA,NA,TGTGCCAGCAGCCGAGATGGGGGGTCTGGCTACACCTTC,CASSRDGGSGYTF
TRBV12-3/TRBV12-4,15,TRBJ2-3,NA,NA,TGTGCCAGCACCCCAGGGGGGAAAGGCCCAGATACGCAGTATTTT,CASTPGGKGPDTQYF
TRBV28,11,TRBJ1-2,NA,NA,TGTGCCGCGGGGCCGCTCTATGGCTACACCTTC,CAAGPLYGYTF
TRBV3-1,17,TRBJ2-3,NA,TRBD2,TGTGCCAGCAGCCAAGGGAGCGGGGATGGGAACACAGATACGCAGTATTTT,CASSQGSGDGNTDTQYF
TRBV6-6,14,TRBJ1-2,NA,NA,TGTGCCAGCAGTTCTCCGGGGGACTCTGATGGCTACACCTTC,CASSSPGDSDGYTF
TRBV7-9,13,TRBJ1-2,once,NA,TGTGCCAGCAGCTTGGTTCGAACGTATGGCTACACCTTC,CASSLVRTYGYTF
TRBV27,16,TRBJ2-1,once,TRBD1,TGTGCCAGCAGTTTCCTCGGGACAGGGGGCCACAATGAGCAGTTCTTC,CASSFLGTGGHNEQFF
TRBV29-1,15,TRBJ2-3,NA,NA,TGCAGCGTCGTGAATCTAGAGTTAATGGCAGATACGCAGTATTTT,CSVVNLELMADTQYF
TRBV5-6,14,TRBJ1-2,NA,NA,TGTGCCAGCAGAAGGACGGGGAGATACTATGGCTACACCTTC,CASRRTGRYYGYTF
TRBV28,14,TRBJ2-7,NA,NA,TGTGCCAGCAGTTTAGAGGGAGTTAGCTACGAGCAGTACTTC,CASSLEGVSYEQYF
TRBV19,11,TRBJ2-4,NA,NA,TGTGCCAGTAGTACCCTGACTACGCAGTACTTC,CASSTLTTQYF
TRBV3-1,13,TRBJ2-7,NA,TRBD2,TGTGCCAGCAGCCCGACTAGCGGGAGCGAGCAGTACTTC,CASSPTSGSEQYF
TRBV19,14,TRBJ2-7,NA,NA,TGTGCCAGTAGTATCCGGGGCGGATTCTACGAGCAGTACTTC,CASSIRGGFYEQYF
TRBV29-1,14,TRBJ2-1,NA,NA,TGCAGCGTTCGTGACGGGATCACCTACAATGAGCAGTTCTTC,CSVRDGITYNEQFF
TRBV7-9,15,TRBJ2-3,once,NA,TGTGCCAGCAGCTACAAGTCCAGTAGCACAGATACGCAGTATTTT,CASSYKSSSTDTQYF
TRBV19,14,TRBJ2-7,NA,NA,TGTGCCAGTAGTATGGGGCCTTCCCTCTACGAGCAGTACTTC,CASSMGPSLYEQYF
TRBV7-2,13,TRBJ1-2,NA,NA,TGTGCCAGCGGAGAGGAACCGAACTATGGCTACACCTTC,CASGEEPNYGYTF
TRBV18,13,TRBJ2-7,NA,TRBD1,TGTGCCAGCTCCCGGACAGGCCTGTACGAGCAGTACTTC,CASSRTGLYEQYF
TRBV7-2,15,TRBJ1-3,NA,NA,TGTGCCAGCAGAGAGGGTCCTTTGTCTGGAAACACCATATATTTT,CASREGPLSGNTIYF
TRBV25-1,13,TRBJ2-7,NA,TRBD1,TGTGCCAGCAGGGGACAGGGGACGTACGAGCAGTACTTC,CASRGQGTYEQYF
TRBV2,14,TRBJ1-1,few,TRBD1,TGTGCCAGCAGACCCGACAGGGGACACACTGAAGCTTTCTTT,CASRPDRGHTEAFF
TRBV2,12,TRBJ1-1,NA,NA,TGTGCCAGCCGTCGGACGAACACTGAAGCTTTCTTT,CASRRTNTEAFF
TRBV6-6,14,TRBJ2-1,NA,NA,TGTGCCAGCAGTTACTTCGGGGTTGTGAATGAGCAGTTCTTC,CASSYFGVVNEQFF
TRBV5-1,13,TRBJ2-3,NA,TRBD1,TGCGCCAGCAGCTTCCGGGACAGAGATACGCAGTATTTT,CASSFRDRDTQYF
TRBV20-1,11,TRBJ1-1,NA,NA,TGCAGCTCCCCCTTGGAAACTGAAGCTTTCTTT,CSSPLETEAFF
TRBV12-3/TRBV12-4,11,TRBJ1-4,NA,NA,TGTGCCAGCAGTTTCCGGGAAAAACTGTTTTTT,CASSFREKLFF
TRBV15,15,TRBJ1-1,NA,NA,TGTGCCACCAGCAGAGATTTGGGGACGAACACTGAAGCTTTCTTT,CATSRDLGTNTEAFF
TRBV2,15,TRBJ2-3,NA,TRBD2,TGTGCCAGCAGTTCCGGGACTAGCGGGACAGATACGCAGTATTTT,CASSSGTSGTDTQYF
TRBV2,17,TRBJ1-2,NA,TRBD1,TGTGCCAGCATCACGAGGCGGGACAGTGAAACTAACTATGGCTACACCTTC,CASITRRDSETNYGYTF
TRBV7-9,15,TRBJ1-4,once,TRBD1,TGTGCCAGCAGCCTCGGGACAGGCACTAATGAAAAACTGTTTTTT,CASSLGTGTNEKLFF
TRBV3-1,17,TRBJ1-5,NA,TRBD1,TGTGCCAGCAGCCAAGGTGGCAGGACAGGGTTTAATCAGCCCCAGCATTTT,CASSQGGRTGFNQPQHF